This T cell receptor (beta chain) was sequenced in a study of T cell responses to AZD1222 COVID-19 vaccine. Study summary: The study pooled second doses at about 4 or about 12 weeks. Findings of the study overall: Mapped onto spike, vaccine-associated CD4 TCRs spanned it and were dominant at 160-218 and 743-854.

The protocol was immunoSEQ multiplex PCR, while the TCRdb copy is restricted to in-frame clones and leaves out a portion. This table holds around 70,000 clones, approximately 90% found once. Worth noting for this clone: What it recognizes is unknown.

Germline-derived CDR1 and CDR2 are LNHDA and SQIVND (reference sequence). CDR3 size: 14 residues. The V end lost 3 bases, the J end lost 4 bases, and 12 bases lay between the germline ends. The sample in question was peripheral blood, obtained on day 0 of AZD1222 vaccination. The receptor was derived from an adult in good health. The chain links TRBV19 to TRBJ1-1; TRBD1 might be the D (5 bases). In DNA, the CDR3 is TGTGCCAGTAGTATTGACAGAAGAAGCACTGAAGCTTTCTTT. Protein: CASSIDRRSTEAFF.